These 15 T cell receptor beta chains share one sample of origin, sequenced in a study of blood T cell repertoires in COVID-19. Assay: immunoSEQ multiplex PCR; the TCRdb copy retains only in-frame clones and omits some. The table lists tens of thousands of clones, around 80% of them singletons. The sequenced sample consisted of peripheral blood. These receptors were collected from a man older than 75 with active or convalescent COVID-19.

The sample holds one count of this clone. This rearrangement joins TRBV5-1 to TRBJ1-2; TRBD1 agrees at 9 bases. Germline-derived CDR1 and CDR2 are SGHRS and YFSETQ. The CDR3 has 14 amino acids. The trim removed 4 bases at V and 8 bases at J, leaving 9 bases unmatched. CDR3 sequence (DNA): TGCGCCAGCAGCCCGATACAGGGGGCGAGGGGCTACACCTTC. It translates to CASSPIQGARGYTF.

This chain joins TRBV19 and TRBJ1-1, with 9 bases identical to TRBD1. This CDR3 has 15 residues. Germline assignment: CDR1 LNHDA and CDR2 SQIVND (reference sequence). V lost 2 bases and J lost 5; bases outside the gene matches: 6. This CDR3 is CASSIQGTGRTEAFF. The CDR3 DNA reads TGTGCCAGTAGTATACAAGGGACAGGGCGAACTGAAGCTTTCTTT.

The gene calls are TRBV6-5 and TRBJ2-5, with no clear D. Looked up from germline, CDR1 is MNHEY and CDR2 is SVGAGI. Trimming cost V 6 bases and J 4 bases, with 12 bases left between them. The CDR3 runs to 13 residues. The CDR3 is CASRNPGSETQYF. The CDR3 DNA follows: TGTGCCAGCAGGAATCCAGGATCAGAGACCCAGTACTTC.

J is TRBJ2-7 and V is TRBV3-1 (or the pseudogene TRBV3-2), with 7 bases matching TRBD1. The V gene's germline CDR1 is LGHDT and CDR2 YNNKEL (reference sequence). The CDR3 runs to 14 residues. The V gene end was trimmed by 2 bases and the J gene end by 5 bases; junction bases not matched to a gene: 6. The CDR3 DNA is TGTGCCAGCAGCCAAAACGACAGGGCCAACGAGCAGTACTTC. Translation gives CASSQNDRANEQYF.

This clone has a single count. The chain employs TRBV10-3 and TRBJ2-1; 8 nucleotides align to TRBD2. The CDR3 is 15 amino acids. Trimming cost V 10 bases and J 0 bases; bases outside gene matches: 8. CDR1 and CDR2 from the germline V gene are ENHRY and SYGVKD. CDR3 DNA sequence: TGTGCCAGTGCAGTAGCGGGGATCTCCTACAATGAGCAGTTCTTC. This translates into CASAVAGISYNEQFF.

The sample holds a few counts of this clone. V usage is TRBV27 and J usage is TRBJ1-1, with D unclear. Germline V CDR1 and CDR2: MNHEY, SMNVEV (reference sequence). This CDR3 has 14 residues. Trimming cost V 3 bases and J 0 bases, with 8 bases left between them. Here the CDR3 DNA reads TGTGCCAGCAGTTTGAGAGGCTTGAACACTGAAGCTTTCTTT. It yields the protein CASSLRGLNTEAFF.

This chain joins TRBV19 and TRBJ2-2, with 10 bases aligning to TRBD2. The length of the CDR3 is 17 residues. CDR1 and CDR2 (germline): LNHDA, SQIVND (reference sequence). V lost 4 bases to trimming and J lost 5 bases; unmatched junction nucleotides: 10. CDR3 nucleotides: TGTGCCAGTAGTAAATATCCTAGCGGGAGAAGGACCGGGGAGCTGTTTTTT. It encodes CASSKYPSGRRTGELFF.

The chain links TRBV7-2 to TRBJ2-5; D is ambiguous. V shed 2 bases and J shed 4 bases, with 8 bases lying between them. Germline CDR1 and CDR2: SGHTA and FQGNSA. There are 13 residues in the CDR3. CDR3 in DNA: TGTGCCAGCAGCTTACTTGTCCCAGAGACCCAGTACTTC. Encoded protein: CASSLLVPETQYF.

The CDR3: CASSEPGTAPDTQYF. Here the CDR3 DNA reads TGTGCCAGCAGTGAACCCGGAACAGCACCTGATACGCAGTATTTT. The chain has TRBV6-1 and TRBJ2-3, with no clear D. Germline lookup yields CDR1 MNHNS and CDR2 SASEGT. Trimming shortened V by 2 bases and J by 6 bases, and 15 bases separated the two germline ends. This CDR3 contains 15 residues.

The rearrangement uses TRBV6-1 and TRBJ1-5; D not certain. V gave up 3 bases and J gave up 6 bases, with 9 bases separating them. Per the germline V gene, CDR1 is MNHNS and CDR2 is SASEGT. The CDR3 spans 13 residues. In nucleotides, the CDR3 is TGTGCCAGCAGTGAGGTCCGGAGTCAGCCCCAGCATTTT. This sequence encodes CASSEVRSQPQHF.

This clone was recorded only once. The rearrangement uses TRBV7-2 and TRBJ2-2; tentative D call: TRBD1 (5 bases). Germline V gene sequence: CDR1 SGHTA, CDR2 FQGNSA. Trimming left V 2 bases short and J 0 bases short, with 7 bases between. This CDR3 comprises 15 residues. CDR3 residues: CASSLMTANTGELFF. CDR3 nucleotides: TGTGCCAGCAGCTTAATGACAGCGAACACCGGGGAGCTGTTTTTT.

The chain couples TRBV5-1 to TRBJ2-5, with 11 nucleotides matching TRBD1. V trimming: 5 bases; J trimming: 5 bases; junction bases outside the gene matches: 2. This CDR3 comprises 13 residues. Germline CDR1 is SGHRS and CDR2 is YFSETQ. CDR3 amino acids: CASSRTGGETQYF. The CDR3 DNA is TGCGCCAGCAGTCGGACAGGGGGCGAGACCCAGTACTTC.

The table lists this clone with a count of one. The V and J genes are TRBV19 and TRBJ2-2; a weak D match, TRBD1 (5 bases). CDR1 and CDR2 (germline): LNHDA, SQIVND (reference sequence). The CDR3 has 13 residues. The V end lost 4 bases, the J end lost 6 bases, and 9 bases lay between the germline ends. This chain's CDR3 is CASSTTEAGELFF. Here the CDR3 DNA reads TGTGCCAGTAGTACGACAGAGGCCGGGGAGCTGTTTTTT.

The chain is built from TRBV5-1 and TRBJ2-5, with 8 bases that match TRBD2. Germline lookup yields CDR1 SGHRS and CDR2 YFSETQ. J was trimmed by 0 bases and V by 4 bases; bases with no gene match: 8. The CDR3 is 16 amino acids. In DNA, the CDR3 is TGCGCCAGCAGCCCTCTGTTTAGCGGGGACCAAGAGACCCAGTACTTC. This encodes CASSPLFSGDQETQYF.

The J gene is TRBJ2-7, the V gene TRBV6-5; 7 bases are a match to TRBD1. CDR3 size: 15 residues. Germline values: CDR1 MNHEY, CDR2 SVGAGI. With 5 bases clipped from V and 3 bases from J, the junction kept 10 bases outside the gene matches. The CDR3 DNA is TGTGCCAGCAGTAAACACGGACAGGCAAGCTACGAGCAGTACTTC. Translated, it gives CASSKHGQASYEQYF.